Below are 28 T cell receptor beta chains sequenced from a single sample in a study of blood T cells in healthy people across ages. Next came a second PCR, run for about 7 to 12 cycles, which used a sample-barcoded 5' primer along with a J-beta primer mix. One entry per CDR3 protein results from TCRdb running MiXCR on the 5' RACE reads. The sample lists around 580,000 distinct CDR3 sequences, roughly 48% seen once, with roughly 24% in the top ten. Sequencing was done on a sample of blood. Every receptor here comes from an elderly man in good health.

The V gene is TRBV3-1, the J gene TRBJ2-7; D ambiguous. Germline V lookup: CDR1 LGHDT, CDR2 YNNKEL (reference sequence). This CDR3 contains 13 residues. V lost 4 bases, J lost 7 bases, and 14 bases lay in between. CDR3 loop: CASSRGHFGEQYF. The CDR3 region has the DNA TGTGCCAGCAGCCGAGGTCACTTCGGTGAGCAGTACTTC.

The V call is TRBV12-3 or TRBV12-4, the J call TRBJ2-6; TRBD1 is a possible D gene (6 bases). The length of the CDR3 is 15 residues. Trimming cost V 3 bases and J 8 bases, with 14 bases left between them. CDR3 coding DNA: TGTGCCAGCAGTTTTAGTCACACAGGGACCAACGTCCTGACTTTC. Residues: CASSFSHTGTNVLTF.

Notes on this clonotype: This could be a read error, since a much larger clone is one nucleotide away. This chain joins TRBV6-6 and TRBJ2-7, with TRBD1 matching 7 bases. This CDR3 spans 14 amino acids. Germline V CDR1 and CDR2: MNHNY, SVGAGI (reference sequence). The V segment lost 2 bases and the J segment 5 bases; nucleotides outside the gene matches: 6. Here the CDR3 reads CASSYGRGMDEQYF. As DNA, the CDR3 is TGTGCCAGCAGTTACGGCAGGGGGATGGACGAGCAGTACTTC.

In this sample, this clonotype turned up many times. The J gene is TRBJ1-5, the V gene TRBV6-5; D is perhaps TRBD1 (5 bases). V dropped 6 bases and J dropped 1 base, with 10 bases sitting between them. CDR1 and CDR2 from the germline V gene are MNHEY and SVGAGI. The CDR3 is made up of 14 amino acids. CDR3 coding DNA: TGTGCCAGCAGATCAGCAGGGAGCAATCAGCCCCAGCATTTT. Protein product: CASRSAGSNQPQHF.

About this clonotype itself: A much larger clone lies a single base off, so this may be a read error. The genes are TRBV6-1 and TRBJ1-1, with D possibly matching TRBD1 (5 bases). V lost 5 bases to trimming and J lost 4 bases, with 32 bases between them. CDR3 size: 20 residues. Per germline, CDR1 MNHNS and CDR2 SASEGT. The CDR3 protein is CASSLSVSGSFHVVATEAFF. CDR3 sequence (DNA): TGTGCCAGCAGTCTGAGCGTGTCAGGGAGTTTTCATGTGGTCGCCACTGAAGCTTTCTTT.

This clonotype was seen more than once but under ten times. The gene calls are TRBV11-3 and TRBJ2-7; 8 bases are a match to TRBD1. Trimming at V came to 5 bases and at J to 5 bases, leaving 8 bases not matched to a gene. This CDR3 comprises 14 residues. Germline CDR1 and CDR2: SGHNT and YENEEA. CDR3 region: CASSQRTGSDEQYF. CDR3 sequence (DNA): TGTGCCAGCAGCCAAAGGACAGGGAGCGACGAGCAGTACTTC.

This clonotype was counted between two and nine times. The CDR3 sequence is CASSGLAGDTQYF. DNA of the CDR3: TGTGCCAGCTCGGGACTAGCGGGAGATACGCAGTATTTT. The chain carries TRBV24-1 and TRBJ2-3, with 12 nucleotides matching TRBD2. Germline CDR1 reads KGHDR; CDR2 reads SFDVKD. Trimming cost V 11 bases and J 5 bases; bases outside gene matches: 4. This CDR3 is 13 amino acids long.

This clonotype was picked up a small number of times. The CDR3 nucleotides are TGTGCCAGCAGCTTAGATAGCGGGGGGTACAATGAGCAGTTCTTC. Its translation is CASSLDSGGYNEQFF. The chain carries TRBV7-8 and TRBJ2-1, with 10 bases aligning to TRBD2. Per germline, CDR1 SGHVS and CDR2 FQNEAQ. The CDR3 length is 15 residues. Unmatched junction bases numbered 1, after V lost 1 base and J lost 4 bases.

In this sample, this clonotype turned up a few times. CDR3 loop: CASSFRRRGEQYF. CDR3 nucleotide sequence: TGTGCCAGCAGCTTTCGTAGGCGAGGCGAGCAGTACTTC. The J gene is TRBJ2-7, the V gene TRBV3-1; no clear D. The CDR3 has 13 residues. The germline V gene encodes CDR1 LGHDT and CDR2 YNNKEL (reference sequence). Trimming took off 5 bases at V and 6 bases at J, with 14 bases between the two ends.

The genes are TRBV10-3 and TRBJ1-2; 7 bases line up with TRBD1. The CDR3 has 13 residues. Looked up from germline, CDR1 is ENHRY and CDR2 is SYGVKD. V shed 8 bases and J 6 bases; nucleotides not matched to a gene: 9. The CDR3 sequence: CAILDREGDGYTF. The CDR3, as DNA: TGTGCCATCTTAGACAGGGAGGGTGATGGCTACACCTTC.

This clonotype has a handful of counts. The V gene is TRBV7-2, the J gene TRBJ1-6; 9 bases are a match to TRBD1. J gave up 5 bases and V 4 bases, and 3 bases lay outside the gene matches. The CDR3 consists of 15 residues. The germline gives CDR1 SGHTA, CDR2 FQGNSA. In nucleotides, the CDR3 is TGTGCCAGCAGCTCCGACAGGGGGAATAATTCACCCCTCCACTTT. Amino acids: CASSSDRGNNSPLHF.

Worth noting for this clonotype: One junction end does not reproduce the germline sequence, and a read error may be involved. V usage is TRBV20-1 and J usage is TRBJ1-6; unclear D gene. This CDR3 comprises 14 residues. In germline, CDR1 is DFQATT, CDR2 SNEGSKA (reference sequence). CDR3 bases: TGCAGTGCTAGAGGTTCCAGATATAATTCACCCCCCCACTTT. Translation gives CSARGSRYNSPPHF.

About this clonotype: The conserved closing phenylalanine or tryptophan is absent in this CDR3, likely reflecting a read error. The limits of the CDR3 on the DNA are not certain, so only TCRdb's listed CDR3 is given. The V and J genes are TRBV6-5 and TRBJ1-1. The CDR3 is 8 residues long, ends included. CDR1 is MNHEY, CDR2 SVGAGI, per germline. The CDR3 spells CASKSALS.

In this sample, this clonotype turned up a few times. The rearrangement uses TRBV28 and TRBJ2-6; D not certain. The CDR3 spans 14 residues. V shed 3 bases and J shed 4 bases, with 7 bases lying between them. The germline gives CDR1 MDHEN, CDR2 SYDVKM. DNA for the CDR3: TGTGCCAGCAGTTTCGGTACCGGGGCCAACGTCCTGACTTTC. Its protein product is CASSFGTGANVLTF. Variable domain in full (rest from reference TRBV28 and TRBJ2-6): DVKVTQSSRYLVKRTGEKVFLECVQDMDHENMFWYRQDPGLGLRLIYFSYDVKMKEKGDIPEGYSVSREKKERFSLILESASTNQTSMYLCASSFGTGANVLTFGAGSRLTVL.

This clonotype was found many times. The genes are TRBV7-2 and TRBJ1-1; D call uncertain. Per germline, CDR1 SGHTA and CDR2 FQGNSA. V was pared by 1 base and J by 1 base, with 7 bases between. The CDR3 is 14 residues long. CDR3 sequence (DNA): TGTGCCAGCAGCTTAGGTCGTCGGAACACTGAAGCTTTCTTT. It yields the protein CASSLGRRNTEAFF.

V usage is TRBV12-3 or TRBV12-4 and J usage is TRBJ2-3; TRBD1 aligns across 10 bases. The CDR3 is 14 amino acids. Germline trimming cut 6 bases from V and 7 bases from J; bases unmatched to any gene: 7. The CDR3 coding sequence is TGTGCCAGCAGATACGGACAGGGGGGAAATACGCAGTATTTT. It encodes CASRYGQGGNTQYF.

The V and J genes are TRBV18 and TRBJ1-1, with 9 bases identical to TRBD1. The V gene end was trimmed by 4 bases and the J gene end by 1 base; junction bases not matched to a gene: 4. CDR1 is KGHSH and CDR2 is LQKENI in the germline V gene. This CDR3 is 15 amino acids long. The DNA of the CDR3 is TGTGCCAGCTCACGGGACAGGGCCACGAACACTGAAGCTTTCTTT. Its protein product is CASSRDRATNTEAFF. The variable domain in full, with the rest retrieved from reference TRBV18 and TRBJ1-1, is NAGVMQNPRHLVRRRGQEARLRCSPMKGHSHVYWYRQLPEEGLKFMVYLQKENIIDESGMPKERFSAEFPKEGPSILRIQQVVRGDSAAYFCASSRDRATNTEAFFGQGTRLTVV.

The rearrangement joins TRBV29-1 to TRBJ1-1; D is perhaps TRBD1 (5 bases). V was pared by 3 bases and J by 1 base, with 9 bases between. The CDR3 contains 13 residues. Germline CDR1 SQVTM, CDR2 ANQGSEA. CDR3 region: CSVDQQANTEAFF. The CDR3 DNA follows: TGCAGCGTTGACCAACAGGCGAACACTGAAGCTTTCTTT.

V gene TRBV21-1 combines with J gene TRBJ2-3; TRBD2 was called by the table and not checked on the DNA. TRBV21-1 is a pseudogene. The CDR3 extends over 18 amino acids. The CDR3 sequence: CASSKAKSGTGSGDTQYF. The CDR3 DNA reads TGTGCCAGCAGCAAAGCGAAATCCGGGACTGGCTCGGGAGATACGCAGTATTTT.

This clonotype showed up just a few times. V is TRBV6-5 and J is TRBJ2-4; D perhaps matches TRBD2 (6 bases). This CDR3 has 16 amino acids. Deletions cut 6 bases from V and 4 bases from J, with 19 bases between. Germline V lookup: CDR1 MNHEY, CDR2 SVGAGI. CDR3: CASSSGGSDLKNIQYF. CDR3 bases: TGTGCCAGCAGCTCCGGGGGATCGGACCTTAAAAACATTCAGTACTTC.

The gene calls are TRBV20-1 and TRBJ1-1, with 9 bases lining up with TRBD1. Germline V lookup: CDR1 DFQATT, CDR2 SNEGSKA (reference sequence). The CDR3 consists of 11 residues. In DNA, the CDR3 is TGCGGGACAGGGAGGCACACTGAAGCTTTCTTT. This sequence encodes CGTGRHTEAFF.

The J gene is TRBJ2-7, the V gene TRBV4-3, with D maybe TRBD1 (5 bases). Trimming left V 0 bases short and J 5 bases short, with 17 bases between. Germline CDR1 and CDR2: LGHNA and YSLEER. The CDR3 is 16 amino acids. The CDR3 DNA reads TGCGCCAGCAGCCAAGATTTCACAGGTGATCCCAACGAGCAGTACTTC. The encoded protein is CASSQDFTGDPNEQYF.

This clonotype was found a few times. This chain links TRBV11-2 with TRBJ2-5, with D unresolved. The end of the DNA aligns better with TRBJ2-7, so the J call may be wrong. The CDR3 consists of 17 residues. Germline CDR1 reads SGHAT; CDR2 reads FQNNGV. The CDR3 loop reads CASSLRFGPESSYEQYF. Here the CDR3 DNA reads TGTGCCAGCAGCTTAAGGTTTGGCCCTGAGAGCTCCTACGAGCAGTACTTC.

This chain links TRBV24-1 with TRBJ2-5; a weak D match, TRBD1 (7 bases). Trimming left V 0 bases short and J 5 bases short, with 15 bases between. The CDR3 contains 16 residues. Germline V CDR1 and CDR2: KGHDR, SFDVKD. The CDR3 protein is CATSDLSRGDRETQYF. CDR3 in DNA: TGTGCCACCAGTGATTTGTCCAGGGGGGATAGGGAGACCCAGTACTTC.

CDR3 protein: CASSRTGSSSYEQYF. The CDR3 nucleotides are TGTGCCAGCAGCCGTACAGGGAGTAGCTCCTACGAGCAGTACTTC. The V call is TRBV14, the J call TRBJ2-7; a possible D gene is TRBD1 (6 bases). The CDR3 has 15 amino acids. V was cut by 4 bases and J by 0 bases, with 13 bases left in between. The germline CDR1 and CDR2 sequences are SGHDN and FVKESK.

The V and J genes are TRBV20-1 and TRBJ2-7, with D perhaps assigned TRBD1 or TRBD2 (5 bases each). The CDR3 covers 14 residues. Germline assignment: CDR1 DFQATT and CDR2 SNEGSKA (reference sequence). Trimming stripped 6 bases from V and 1 base from J, with 16 bases between. The CDR3 here is CSAKSGTASYEQYF. The CDR3 nucleotides read TGCAGTGCAAAATCCGGGACGGCGTCCTACGAGCAGTACTTC.

This chain connects TRBV11-3 to TRBJ2-1; 7 bases match TRBD2. Germline values: CDR1 SGHNT, CDR2 YENEEA. The J segment lost 8 bases and the V segment lost 6 bases, leaving 7 bases of the junction unmatched. The CDR3 runs to 13 residues. The CDR3 is CASSSYSGYEQFF. The CDR3 DNA sequence: TGTGCCAGCAGTTCCTATAGCGGGTATGAGCAGTTCTTC.

V usage is TRBV28 and J usage is TRBJ2-3; 7 bases line up with TRBD1. The trim removed 6 bases at V and 6 bases at J, leaving 9 bases unmatched. Germline-derived CDR1 and CDR2 are MDHEN and SYDVKM. The CDR3 consists of 14 residues. The CDR3 nucleotides are TGTGCCAGCAGAAAACAGGGGCCCAATGATACGCAGTATTTT. It is translated as CASRKQGPNDTQYF.